This TCR beta chain was recorded in a study of cytomegalovirus exposure and HLA in healthy donors. In the PCR, 60 Vbeta and 13 Jbeta primers were used. Only in-frame clones appear in the TCRdb table, and some are missing; sequencing was by immunoSEQ multiplex PCR. The sample's table shows fewer than 150,000 clones. Regarding this clone: Antigen: not known.

General study points: Compared with the approximately 680-donor mean, an Asian-associated ancestry cluster reportedly had fewer N-insertions, according to a later analysis. Most observed TCR sequences were rare, whereas some public TCRs were detected in many donors. One cluster of highly shared sequence variants probably arose as a sequencing artifact.

V lost 2 bases, J lost 8 bases, and 16 bases lay in between. The CDR3 consists of 15 residues. Germline CDR1 and CDR2: ENHRY and SYGVKD. The TCR was taken from a woman aged 55-69 years in good health and CMV-seronegative. Sequencing was done on a sample of PBMCs. This chain links TRBV10-3 with TRBJ2-1; D may be TRBD1 (6 bases). Here the CDR3 DNA reads TGTGCCATCAGTGAGGACAGGAGAACGGACGATGAGCAGTTCTTC. Residues: CAISEDRRTDDEQFF.